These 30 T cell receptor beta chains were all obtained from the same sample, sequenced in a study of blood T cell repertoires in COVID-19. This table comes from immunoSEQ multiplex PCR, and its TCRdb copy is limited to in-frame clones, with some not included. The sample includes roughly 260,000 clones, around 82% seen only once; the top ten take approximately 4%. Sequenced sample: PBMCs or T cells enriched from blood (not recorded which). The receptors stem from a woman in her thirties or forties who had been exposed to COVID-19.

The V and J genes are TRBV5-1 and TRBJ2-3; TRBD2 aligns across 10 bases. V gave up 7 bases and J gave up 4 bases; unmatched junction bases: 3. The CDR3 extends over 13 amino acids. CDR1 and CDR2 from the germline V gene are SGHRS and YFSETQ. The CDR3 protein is CASQRGGSDTQYF. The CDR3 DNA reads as TGCGCCAGCCAGCGGGGGGGCTCAGATACGCAGTATTTT.

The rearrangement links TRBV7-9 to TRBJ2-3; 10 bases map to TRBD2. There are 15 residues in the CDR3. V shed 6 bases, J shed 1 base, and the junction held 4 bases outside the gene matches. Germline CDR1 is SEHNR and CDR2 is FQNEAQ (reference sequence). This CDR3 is CASRRGTSGTDTQYF. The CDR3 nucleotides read TGTGCCAGCAGACGAGGGACTAGCGGCACAGATACGCAGTATTTT.

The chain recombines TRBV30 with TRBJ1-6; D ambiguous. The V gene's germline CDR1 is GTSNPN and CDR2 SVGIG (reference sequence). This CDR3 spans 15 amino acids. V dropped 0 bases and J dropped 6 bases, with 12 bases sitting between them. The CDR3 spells CAWSVAMRGNSPLHF. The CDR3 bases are TGTGCCTGGAGTGTGGCGATGCGGGGTAATTCACCCCTCCACTTT. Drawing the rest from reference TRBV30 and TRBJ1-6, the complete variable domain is SQTIHQWPATLVQPVGSPLSLECTVEGTSNPNLYWYRQAAGRGLQLLFYSVGIGQISSEVPQNLSASRPQDRQFILSSKKLLLSDSGFYLCAWSVAMRGNSPLHFGNGTRLTVT.

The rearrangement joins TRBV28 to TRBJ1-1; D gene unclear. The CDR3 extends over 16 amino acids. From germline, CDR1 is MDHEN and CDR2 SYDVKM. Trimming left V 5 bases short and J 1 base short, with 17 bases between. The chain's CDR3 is CASSASGRLWNTEAFF. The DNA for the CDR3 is TGTGCCAGCAGTGCCTCCGGGAGGTTATGGAACACTGAAGCTTTCTTT.

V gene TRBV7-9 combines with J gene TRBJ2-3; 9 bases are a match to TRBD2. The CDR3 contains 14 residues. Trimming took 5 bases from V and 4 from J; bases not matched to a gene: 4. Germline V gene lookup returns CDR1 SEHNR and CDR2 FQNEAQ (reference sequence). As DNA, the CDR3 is TGTGCCAGCAGCCCAGGGACTAGCTCAGATACGCAGTATTTT. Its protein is CASSPGTSSDTQYF.

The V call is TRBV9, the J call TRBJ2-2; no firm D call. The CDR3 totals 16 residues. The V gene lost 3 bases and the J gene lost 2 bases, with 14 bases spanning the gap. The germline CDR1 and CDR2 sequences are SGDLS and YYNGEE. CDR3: CASSGAANENTGELFF. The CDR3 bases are TGTGCCAGCAGCGGCGCAGCGAATGAAAACACCGGGGAGCTGTTTTTT.

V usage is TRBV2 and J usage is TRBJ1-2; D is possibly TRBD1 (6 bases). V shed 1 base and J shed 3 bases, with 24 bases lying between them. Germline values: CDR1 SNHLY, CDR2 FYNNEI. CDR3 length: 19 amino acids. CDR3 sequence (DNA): TGTGCCAGCAGTGAAGGCCTCCCCGGGTTGCTCGCAGGGGACTATGGCTACACCTTC. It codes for CASSEGLPGLLAGDYGYTF. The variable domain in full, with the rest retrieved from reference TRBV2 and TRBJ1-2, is EPEVTQTPSHQVTQMGQEVILRCVPISNHLYFYWYRQILGQKVEFLVSFYNNEISEKSEIFDDQFSVERPDGSNFTLKIRSTKLEDSAMYFCASSEGLPGLLAGDYGYTFGSGTRLTVV.

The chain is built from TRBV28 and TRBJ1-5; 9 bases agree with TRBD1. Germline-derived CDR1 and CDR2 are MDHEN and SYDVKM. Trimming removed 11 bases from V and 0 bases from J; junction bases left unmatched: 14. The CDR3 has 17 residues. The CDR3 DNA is TGTGCCGTTAACCCTCACTGGACAGGGGATAGCAATCAGCCCCAGCATTTT. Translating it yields CAVNPHWTGDSNQPQHF.

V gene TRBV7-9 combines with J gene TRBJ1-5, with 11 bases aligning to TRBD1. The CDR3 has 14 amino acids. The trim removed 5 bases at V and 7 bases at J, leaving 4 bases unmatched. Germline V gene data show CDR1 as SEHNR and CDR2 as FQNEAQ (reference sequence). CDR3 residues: CASSPGQGAQPQHF. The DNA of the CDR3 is TGTGCCAGCAGCCCCGGACAGGGGGCCCAGCCCCAGCATTTT. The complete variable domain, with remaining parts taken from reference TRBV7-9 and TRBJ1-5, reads DTGVSQNPRHKITKRGQNVTFRCDPISEHNRLYWYRQTLGQGPEFLTYFQNEAQLEKSRLLSDRFSAERPKGSFSTLEIQRTEQGDSAMYLCASSPGQGAQPQHFGDGTRLSIL.

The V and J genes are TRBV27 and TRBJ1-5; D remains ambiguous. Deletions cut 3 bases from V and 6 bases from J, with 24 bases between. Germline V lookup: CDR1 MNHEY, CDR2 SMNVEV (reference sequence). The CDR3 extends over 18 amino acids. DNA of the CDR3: TGTGCCAGCAGTTTCTCTAACCCCGACACCGGCGGGATTCAGCCCCAGCATTTT. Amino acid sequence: CASSFSNPDTGGIQPQHF.

CDR3 residues: CASGERASGQETQYF. The CDR3 DNA is TGTGCCAGCGGAGAGCGGGCTAGCGGGCAGGAGACCCAGTACTTC. This chain connects TRBV6-5 to TRBJ2-5; 8 bases line up with TRBD2. Germline V gene data show CDR1 as MNHEY and CDR2 as SVGAGI. The CDR3 is 15 residues long. Trimming took 8 bases from V and 5 from J; bases not matched to a gene: 13.

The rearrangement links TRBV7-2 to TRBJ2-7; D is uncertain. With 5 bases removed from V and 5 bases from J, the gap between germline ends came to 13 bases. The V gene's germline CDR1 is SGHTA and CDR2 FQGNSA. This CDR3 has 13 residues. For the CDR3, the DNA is TGTGCCAGCAGCACCTACCTACAGAACGAGCAGTACTTC. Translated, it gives CASSTYLQNEQYF.

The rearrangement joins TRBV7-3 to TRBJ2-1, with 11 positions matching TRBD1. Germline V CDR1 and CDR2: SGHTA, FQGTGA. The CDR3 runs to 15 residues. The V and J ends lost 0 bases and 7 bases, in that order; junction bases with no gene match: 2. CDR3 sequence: CASSLTGQGANEQFF. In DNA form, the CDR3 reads TGTGCCAGCAGCTTAACTGGACAGGGGGCGAATGAGCAGTTCTTC.

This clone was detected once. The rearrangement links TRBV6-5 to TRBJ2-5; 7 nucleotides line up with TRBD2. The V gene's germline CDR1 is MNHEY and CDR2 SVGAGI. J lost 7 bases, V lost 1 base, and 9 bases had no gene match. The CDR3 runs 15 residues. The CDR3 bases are TGTGCCAGCAGTTACTTAGCGGGCCCCTCTAGGACCCAGTACTTC. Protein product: CASSYLAGPSRTQYF.

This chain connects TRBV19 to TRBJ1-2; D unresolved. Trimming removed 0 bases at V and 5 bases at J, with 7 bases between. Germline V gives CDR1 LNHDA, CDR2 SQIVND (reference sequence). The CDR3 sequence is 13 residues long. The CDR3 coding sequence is TGTGCCAGTAGTATAGATCCCCAGTATGGCTACACCTTC. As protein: CASSIDPQYGYTF.

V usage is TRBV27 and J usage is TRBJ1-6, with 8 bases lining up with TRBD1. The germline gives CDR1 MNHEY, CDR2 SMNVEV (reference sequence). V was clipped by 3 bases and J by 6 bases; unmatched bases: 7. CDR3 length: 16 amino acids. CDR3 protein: CASSFRKDRGNSPLHF. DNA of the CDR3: TGTGCCAGCAGTTTCCGCAAAGACAGGGGTAATTCACCCCTCCACTTT.

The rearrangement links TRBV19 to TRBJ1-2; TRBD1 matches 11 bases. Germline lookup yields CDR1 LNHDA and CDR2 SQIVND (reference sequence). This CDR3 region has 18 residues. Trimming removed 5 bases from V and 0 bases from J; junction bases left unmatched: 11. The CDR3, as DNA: TGTGCCAGTAGTGTAACCGTACCGGGACAGGGGGCTAACTATGGCTACACCTTC. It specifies CASSVTVPGQGANYGYTF. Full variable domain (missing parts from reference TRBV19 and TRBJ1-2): DGGITQSPKYLFRKEGQNVTLSCEQNLNHDAMYWYRQDPGQGLRLIYYSQIVNDFQKGDIAEGYSVSREKKESFPLTVTSAQKNPTAFYLCASSVTVPGQGANYGYTFGSGTRLTVV.

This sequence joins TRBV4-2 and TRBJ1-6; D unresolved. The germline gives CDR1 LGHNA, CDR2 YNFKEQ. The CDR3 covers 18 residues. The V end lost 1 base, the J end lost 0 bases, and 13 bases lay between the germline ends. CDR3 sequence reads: CASSQVSTVSSYNSPLHF. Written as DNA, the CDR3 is TGTGCCAGCAGCCAAGTTTCAACCGTGAGCTCCTATAATTCACCCCTCCACTTT.

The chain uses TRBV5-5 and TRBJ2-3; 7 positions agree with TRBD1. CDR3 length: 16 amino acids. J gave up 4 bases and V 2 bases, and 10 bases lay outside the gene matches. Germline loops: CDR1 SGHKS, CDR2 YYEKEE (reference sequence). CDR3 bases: TGTGCCAGCAGCTTCCTGCACGGACAGGCATCAGATACGCAGTATTTT. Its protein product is CASSFLHGQASDTQYF.

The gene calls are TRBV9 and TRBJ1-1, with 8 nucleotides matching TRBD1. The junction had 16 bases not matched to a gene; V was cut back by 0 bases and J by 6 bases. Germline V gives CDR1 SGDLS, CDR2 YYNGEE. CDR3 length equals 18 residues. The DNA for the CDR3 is TGTGCCAGCAGCGTAGTAGCCGCCGCGGCAGGGGGCAGGGCTGAAGCTTTCTTT. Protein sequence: CASSVVAAAAGGRAEAFF.

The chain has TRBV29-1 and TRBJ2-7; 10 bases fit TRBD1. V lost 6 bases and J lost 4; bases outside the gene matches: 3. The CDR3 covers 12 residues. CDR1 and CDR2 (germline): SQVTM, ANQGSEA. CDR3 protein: CSVRTGGYEQYF. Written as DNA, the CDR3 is TGCAGCGTCCGGACAGGGGGGTACGAGCAGTACTTC.

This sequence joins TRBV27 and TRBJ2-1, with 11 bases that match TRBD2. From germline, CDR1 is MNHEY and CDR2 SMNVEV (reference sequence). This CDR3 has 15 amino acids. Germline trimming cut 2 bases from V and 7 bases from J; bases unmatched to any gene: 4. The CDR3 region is CASSLGTSGWNEQFF. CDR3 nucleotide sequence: TGTGCCAGCAGTTTAGGGACTAGCGGTTGGAATGAGCAGTTCTTC.

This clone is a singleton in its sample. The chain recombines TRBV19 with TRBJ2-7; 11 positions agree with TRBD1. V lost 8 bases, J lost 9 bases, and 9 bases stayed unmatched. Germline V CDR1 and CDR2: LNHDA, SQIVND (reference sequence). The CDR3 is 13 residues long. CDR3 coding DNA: TGTGCCAGTTCCGGGACAGGGGGGTTCGGGCAGTACTTC. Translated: CASSGTGGFGQYF.

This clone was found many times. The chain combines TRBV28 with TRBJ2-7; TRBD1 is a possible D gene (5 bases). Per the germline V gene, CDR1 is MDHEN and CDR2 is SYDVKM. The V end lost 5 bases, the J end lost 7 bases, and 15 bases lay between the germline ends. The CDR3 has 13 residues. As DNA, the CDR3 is TGTGCCAGCAGTGACAGCTCCGGTGGGGAGCAGTACTTC. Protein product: CASSDSSGGEQYF.

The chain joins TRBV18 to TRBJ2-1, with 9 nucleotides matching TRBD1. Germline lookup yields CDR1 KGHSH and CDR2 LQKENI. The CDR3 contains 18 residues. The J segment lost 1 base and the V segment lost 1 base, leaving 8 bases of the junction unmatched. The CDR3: CASSPLNPGQGSYNEQFF. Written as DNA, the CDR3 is TGTGCCAGCTCACCACTTAATCCGGGACAGGGATCCTACAATGAGCAGTTCTTC.

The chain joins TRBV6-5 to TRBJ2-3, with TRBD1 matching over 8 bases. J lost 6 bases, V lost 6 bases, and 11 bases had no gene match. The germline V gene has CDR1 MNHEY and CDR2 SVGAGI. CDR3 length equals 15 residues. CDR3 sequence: CASSQQGEVSDTQYF. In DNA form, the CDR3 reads TGTGCCAGCAGCCAACAGGGGGAGGTTTCGGATACGCAGTATTTT.

CDR3 sequence: CASSAQPSAGDNTGELFF. Written as DNA, the CDR3 is TGTGCCAGCAGTGCCCAACCCAGTGCAGGGGATAACACCGGGGAGCTGTTTTTT. The chain uses TRBV6-1 and TRBJ2-2, with D possibly TRBD1 on 6 matching bases. The CDR3 spans 18 residues. Germline V CDR1 and CDR2: MNHNS, SASEGT. The V end lost 4 bases, the J end lost 2 bases, and 20 bases lay between the germline ends.

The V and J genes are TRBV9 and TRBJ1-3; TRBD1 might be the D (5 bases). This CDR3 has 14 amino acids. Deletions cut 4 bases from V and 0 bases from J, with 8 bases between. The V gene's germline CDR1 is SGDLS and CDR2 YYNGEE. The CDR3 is CASSTQGSGNTIYF. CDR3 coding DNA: TGTGCCAGCAGCACCCAGGGCTCTGGAAACACCATATATTTT.

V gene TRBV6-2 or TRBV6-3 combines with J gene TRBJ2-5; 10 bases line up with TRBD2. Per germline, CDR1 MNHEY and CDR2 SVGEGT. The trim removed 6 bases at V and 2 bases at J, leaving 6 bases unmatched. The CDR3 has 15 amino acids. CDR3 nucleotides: TGTGCCAGCAGCTGGGGACTAGCGAGGCAAGAGACCCAGTACTTC. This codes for CASSWGLARQETQYF.

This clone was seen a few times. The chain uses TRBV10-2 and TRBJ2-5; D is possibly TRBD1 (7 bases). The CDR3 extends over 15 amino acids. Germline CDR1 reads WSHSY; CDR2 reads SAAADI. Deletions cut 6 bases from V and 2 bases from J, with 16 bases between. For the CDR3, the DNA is TGCGCCAGCAGGCCCGAGGGGGCGGGACAAGAGACCCAGTACTTC. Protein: CASRPEGAGQETQYF.